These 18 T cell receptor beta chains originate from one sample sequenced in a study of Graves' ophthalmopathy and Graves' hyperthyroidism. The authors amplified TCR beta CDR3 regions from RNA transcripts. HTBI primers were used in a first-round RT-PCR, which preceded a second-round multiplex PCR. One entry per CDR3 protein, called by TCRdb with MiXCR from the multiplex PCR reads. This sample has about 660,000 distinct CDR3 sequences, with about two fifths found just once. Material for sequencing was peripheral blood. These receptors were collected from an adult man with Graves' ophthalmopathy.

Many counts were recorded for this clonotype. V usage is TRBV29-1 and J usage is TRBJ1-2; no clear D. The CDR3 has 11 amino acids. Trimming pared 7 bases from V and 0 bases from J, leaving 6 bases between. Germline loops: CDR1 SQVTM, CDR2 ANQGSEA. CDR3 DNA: TGCAGCGCACCATCTAACTATGGCTACACCTTC. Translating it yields CSAPSNYGYTF.

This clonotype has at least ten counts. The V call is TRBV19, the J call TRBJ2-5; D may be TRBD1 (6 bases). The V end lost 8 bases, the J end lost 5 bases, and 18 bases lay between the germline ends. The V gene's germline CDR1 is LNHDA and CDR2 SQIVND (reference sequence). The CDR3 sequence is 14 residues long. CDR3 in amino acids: CASARTHQGETQYF. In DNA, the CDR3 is TGTGCCAGTGCCCGGACACATCAGGGGGAGACCCAGTACTTC.

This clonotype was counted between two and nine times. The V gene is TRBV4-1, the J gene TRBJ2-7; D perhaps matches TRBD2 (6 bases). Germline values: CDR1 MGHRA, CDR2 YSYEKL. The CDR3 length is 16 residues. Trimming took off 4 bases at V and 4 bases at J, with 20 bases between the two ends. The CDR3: CASSPPSVRGRYEQYF. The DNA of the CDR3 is TGCGCCAGCAGCCCACCCTCAGTTCGGGGGAGATACGAGCAGTACTTC.

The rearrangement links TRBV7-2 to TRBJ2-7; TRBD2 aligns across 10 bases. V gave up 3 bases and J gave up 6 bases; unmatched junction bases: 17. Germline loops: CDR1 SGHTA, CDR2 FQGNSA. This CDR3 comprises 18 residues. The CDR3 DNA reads TGTGCCAGCAGCTTTTCCGGGACTAGCGAGTGGGGAGTGCGCGAGCAGTACTTC. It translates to CASSFSGTSEWGVREQYF.

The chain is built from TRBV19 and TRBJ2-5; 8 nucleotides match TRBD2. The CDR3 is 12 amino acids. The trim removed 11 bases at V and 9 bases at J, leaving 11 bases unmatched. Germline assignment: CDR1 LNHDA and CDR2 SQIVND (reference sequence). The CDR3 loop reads CAWSVRREAQYF. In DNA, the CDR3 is TGTGCCTGGAGTGTTCGGCGGGAGGCCCAGTACTTC.

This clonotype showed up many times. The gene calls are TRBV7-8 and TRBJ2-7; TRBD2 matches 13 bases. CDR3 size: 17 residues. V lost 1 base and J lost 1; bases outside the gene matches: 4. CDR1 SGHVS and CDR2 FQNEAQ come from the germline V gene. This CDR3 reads CASSLGRTSGGSYEQYF. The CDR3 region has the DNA TGTGCCAGCAGCTTAGGGAGGACTAGCGGGGGTTCCTACGAGCAGTACTTC.

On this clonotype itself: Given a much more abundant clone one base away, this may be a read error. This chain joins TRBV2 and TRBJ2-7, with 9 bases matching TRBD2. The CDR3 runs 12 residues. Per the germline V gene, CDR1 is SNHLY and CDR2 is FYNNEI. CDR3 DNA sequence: TGTGCAGCGGGGGGCCTCGCCTACGAGCAGTACTTC. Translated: CAAGGLAYEQYF.

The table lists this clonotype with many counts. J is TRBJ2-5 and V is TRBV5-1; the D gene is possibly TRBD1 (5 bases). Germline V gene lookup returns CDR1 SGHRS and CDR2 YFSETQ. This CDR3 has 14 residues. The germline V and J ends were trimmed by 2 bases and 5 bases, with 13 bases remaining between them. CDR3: CASSFRAVHETQYF. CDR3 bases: TGCGCCAGCAGCTTCAGGGCCGTCCATGAGACCCAGTACTTC.

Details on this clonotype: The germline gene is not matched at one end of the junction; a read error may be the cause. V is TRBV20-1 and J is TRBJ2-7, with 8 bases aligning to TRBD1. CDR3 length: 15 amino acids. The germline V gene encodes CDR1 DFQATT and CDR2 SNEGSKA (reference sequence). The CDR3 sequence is CSASRQGARSYVQYF. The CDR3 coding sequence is TGCAGTGCTAGTCGGCAGGGGGCTCGCTCCTACGTGCAGTACTTC.

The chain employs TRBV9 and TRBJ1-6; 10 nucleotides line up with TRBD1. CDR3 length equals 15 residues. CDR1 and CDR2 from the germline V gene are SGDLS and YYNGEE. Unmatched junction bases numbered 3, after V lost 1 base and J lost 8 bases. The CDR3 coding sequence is TGTGCCAGCAGCGTAACGGGACAGGGGCATTCACCCCTCCACTTT. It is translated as CASSVTGQGHSPLHF.

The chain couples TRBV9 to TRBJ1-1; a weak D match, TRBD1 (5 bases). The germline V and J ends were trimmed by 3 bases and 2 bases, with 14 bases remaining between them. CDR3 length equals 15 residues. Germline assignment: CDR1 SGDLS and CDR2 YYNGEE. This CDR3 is CASSARDSLNTEAFF. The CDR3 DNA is TGTGCCAGCAGCGCCCGGGACTCATTAAACACTGAAGCTTTCTTT.

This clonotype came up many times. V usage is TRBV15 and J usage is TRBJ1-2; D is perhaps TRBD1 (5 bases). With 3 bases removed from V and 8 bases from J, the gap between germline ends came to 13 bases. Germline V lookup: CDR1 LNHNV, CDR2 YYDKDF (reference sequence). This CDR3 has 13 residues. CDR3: CATSSGMGGGYTF. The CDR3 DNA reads TGTGCCACCAGCAGTGGAATGGGGGGAGGCTACACCTTC.

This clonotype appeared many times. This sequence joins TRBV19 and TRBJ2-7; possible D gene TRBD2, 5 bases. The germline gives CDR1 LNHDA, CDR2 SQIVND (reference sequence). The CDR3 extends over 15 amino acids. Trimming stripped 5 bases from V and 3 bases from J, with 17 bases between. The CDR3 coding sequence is TGTGCCAGTAGTCCGGTAGAGGGATCGGTCTACGAGCAGTACTTC. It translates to CASSPVEGSVYEQYF.

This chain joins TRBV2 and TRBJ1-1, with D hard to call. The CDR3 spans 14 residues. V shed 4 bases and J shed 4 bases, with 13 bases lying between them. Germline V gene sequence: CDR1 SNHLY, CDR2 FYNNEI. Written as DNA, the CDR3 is TGTGCCAGCAGTGGCCCCAGAGGGTCCACTGAAGCTTTCTTT. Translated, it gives CASSGPRGSTEAFF.

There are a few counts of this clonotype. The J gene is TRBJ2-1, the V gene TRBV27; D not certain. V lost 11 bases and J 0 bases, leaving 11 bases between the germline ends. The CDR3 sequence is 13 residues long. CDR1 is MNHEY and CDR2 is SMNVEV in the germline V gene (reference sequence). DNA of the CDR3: TGTGCCTCCCGGCCTAGCTCCTACAATGAGCAGTTCTTC. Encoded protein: CASRPSSYNEQFF.

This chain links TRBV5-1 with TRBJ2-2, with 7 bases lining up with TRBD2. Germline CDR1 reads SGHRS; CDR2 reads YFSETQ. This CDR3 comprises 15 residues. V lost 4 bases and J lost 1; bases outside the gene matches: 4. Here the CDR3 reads CASSRASGNTGELFF. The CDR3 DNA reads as TGCGCCAGCAGCAGGGCTAGCGGGAACACCGGGGAGCTGTTTTTT.

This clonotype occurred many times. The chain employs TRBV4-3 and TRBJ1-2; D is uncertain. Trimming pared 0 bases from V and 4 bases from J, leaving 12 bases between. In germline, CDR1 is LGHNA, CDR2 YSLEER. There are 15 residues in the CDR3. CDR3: CASSQEGPRLYGYTF. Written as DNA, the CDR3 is TGCGCCAGCAGCCAAGAGGGTCCACGACTCTATGGCTACACCTTC.

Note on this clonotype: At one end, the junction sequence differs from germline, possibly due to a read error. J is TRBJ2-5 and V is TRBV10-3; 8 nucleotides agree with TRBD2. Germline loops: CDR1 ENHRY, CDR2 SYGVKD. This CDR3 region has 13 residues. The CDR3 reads CAISDGAGVGRSF. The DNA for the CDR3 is TGTGCCATCAGTGACGGAGCGGGGGTAGGGCGGTCCTTC.